Below, 10 T cell receptor beta chains from the same sample are listed, as sequenced in a study of blood T cell repertoires in COVID-19. The protocol was immunoSEQ multiplex PCR, while the TCRdb copy is restricted to in-frame clones and leaves out a portion. The sample consists of fewer than 200,000 clones, 82% of them appearing once. The sample consisted of PBMCs or T cells enriched from blood (not recorded which). The receptors come from a woman aged 60-70 years with acute COVID-19.

The chain couples TRBV2 to TRBJ2-7; 12 positions match TRBD2. The germline V gene has CDR1 SNHLY and CDR2 FYNNEI. V was clipped by 5 bases and J by 5 bases; unmatched bases: 10. There are 16 residues in the CDR3. This CDR3 is CASSFLTSGSTHEQYF. In DNA, the CDR3 is TGTGCCAGCAGTTTTTTGACTAGCGGGAGTACCCACGAGCAGTACTTC. Looking up the rest from reference TRBV2 and TRBJ2-7 gives the full variable domain: EPEVTQTPSHQVTQMGQEVILRCVPISNHLYFYWYRQILGQKVEFLVSFYNNEISEKSEIFDDQFSVERPDGSNFTLKIRSTKLEDSAMYFCASSFLTSGSTHEQYFGPGTRLTVT.

This clone occurred a few times. CDR3 sequence reads: CASSSLSYNEQFF. As DNA, the CDR3 is TGTGCCAGCAGCTCCCTCTCCTACAATGAGCAGTTCTTC. The chain is built from TRBV11-2 and TRBJ2-1; D gene unclear. The germline V gene encodes CDR1 SGHAT and CDR2 FQNNGV. The V end lost 4 bases, the J end lost 0 bases, and 4 bases lay between the germline ends. CDR3 size: 13 residues. The whole variable domain, filled in from reference TRBV11-2 and TRBJ2-1, reads EAGVAQSPRYKIIEKRQSVAFWCNPISGHATLYWYQQILGQGPKLLIQFQNNGVVDDSQLPKDRFSAERLKGVDSTLKIQPAKLEDSAVYLCASSSLSYNEQFFGPGTRLTVL.

The V and J genes are TRBV7-9 and TRBJ1-6, with D perhaps matching TRBD1 (5 bases). Germline CDR1 SEHNR, CDR2 FQNEAQ (reference sequence). V gave up 4 bases and J gave up 11 bases, with 12 bases separating them. This CDR3 has 13 amino acids. The CDR3 here is CASSSTRVPPLHF. CDR3 nucleotides: TGTGCCAGCAGCTCAACCAGGGTTCCACCCCTCCACTTT.

The V call is TRBV28, the J call TRBJ1-2, with TRBD1 matching 8 bases. The CDR3 runs to 14 residues. Germline V lookup: CDR1 MDHEN, CDR2 SYDVKM. Trimming cost V 5 bases and J 1 base; bases outside gene matches: 3. The CDR3 sequence: CASSQGAGNYGYTF. The CDR3 DNA reads TGTGCCAGCAGTCAGGGGGCGGGTAACTATGGCTACACCTTC.

The rearrangement joins TRBV4-1 to TRBJ2-1; 8 bases line up with TRBD2. CDR3 size: 13 residues. With V trimmed by 4 bases and J by 8 bases, 4 bases remained unmatched. Germline-derived CDR1 and CDR2 are MGHRA and YSYEKL. The CDR3 spells CASSRSGNYEQFF. For the CDR3, the DNA is TGCGCCAGCAGCCGTAGCGGGAACTATGAGCAGTTCTTC.

The CDR3 DNA is TGTGCCAGCTCACCCCCGGACAGGCAGAACACTGAAGCTTTCTTT. As protein: CASSPPDRQNTEAFF. The chain recombines TRBV18 with TRBJ1-1; 7 bases are shared with TRBD1. The germline CDR1 and CDR2 sequences are KGHSH and LQKENI. The CDR3 is 15 residues long. Unmatched junction bases numbered 5, after V lost 3 bases and J lost 1 base. Complete variable domain (other parts from reference TRBV18 and TRBJ1-1): NAGVMQNPRHLVRRRGQEARLRCSPMKGHSHVYWYRQLPEEGLKFMVYLQKENIIDESGMPKERFSAEFPKEGPSILRIQQVVRGDSAAYFCASSPPDRQNTEAFFGQGTRLTVV.

Here the CDR3 reads CASSQAGALNTEAFF. DNA of the CDR3: TGCGCCAGCAGCCAAGCAGGGGCCTTGAACACTGAAGCTTTCTTT. The rearrangement uses TRBV4-3 and TRBJ1-1, with D possibly TRBD1 on 6 matching bases. The CDR3 sequence is 15 residues long. The germline V and J ends were trimmed by 1 base and 0 bases, with 9 bases remaining between them. Germline values: CDR1 LGHNA, CDR2 YSLEER.

This chain joins TRBV24-1 and TRBJ2-5; TRBD2 agrees at 9 bases. Trimming at V came to 5 bases and at J to 5 bases, leaving 5 bases not matched to a gene. The CDR3 loop spans 14 amino acids. Germline CDR1 KGHDR, CDR2 SFDVKD. Here the CDR3 reads CATSGSSGGETQYF. CDR3 nucleotides: TGTGCCACCAGTGGGAGTAGCGGGGGTGAGACCCAGTACTTC.

The V gene is TRBV16, the J gene TRBJ1-2; 8 nucleotides match TRBD1. Trimming removed 1 base from V and 4 bases from J; junction bases left unmatched: 11. Germline assignment: CDR1 KGHSY and CDR2 FQNENV. The CDR3 has 17 amino acids. The CDR3 DNA reads as TGTGCCAGCAGCCAATATCTCCCTGGACAGGGAGCCTATGGCTACACCTTC. Encoded protein: CASSQYLPGQGAYGYTF.

The rearrangement links TRBV25-1 to TRBJ1-1; tentative D call: TRBD1 (5 bases). Germline V lookup: CDR1 MGHDK, CDR2 SYGVNS. Trimming left V 6 bases short and J 1 base short, with 12 bases between. The CDR3 runs to 14 residues. DNA of the CDR3: TGTGCCAGCAGCTATCGGGGGGGGAACACTGAAGCTTTCTTT. Its translation: CASSYRGGNTEAFF.